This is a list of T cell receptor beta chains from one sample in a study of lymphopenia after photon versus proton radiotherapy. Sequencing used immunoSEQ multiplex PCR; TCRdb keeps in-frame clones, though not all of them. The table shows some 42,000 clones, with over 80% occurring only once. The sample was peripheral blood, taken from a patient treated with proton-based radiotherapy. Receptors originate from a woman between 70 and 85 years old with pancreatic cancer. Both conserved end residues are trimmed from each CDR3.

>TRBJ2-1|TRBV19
ASSIDRGYNEQF
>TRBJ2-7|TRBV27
ASSHTRAGDGKY
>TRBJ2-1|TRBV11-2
ASVGSSGSYEQF
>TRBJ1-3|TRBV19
ASRIGGSSGNTIY
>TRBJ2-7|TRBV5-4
ASSLLSGGPDEQY
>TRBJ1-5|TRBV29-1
SAWTDFNQPQH
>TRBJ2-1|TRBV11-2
ASSLGRNEQF
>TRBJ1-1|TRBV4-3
ASSQDQAGGTEAF
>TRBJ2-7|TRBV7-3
ASSLEGGSSYEQY
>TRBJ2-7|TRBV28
ASSRYPTYEQY
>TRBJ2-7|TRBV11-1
ASSPLGGTHYEQY
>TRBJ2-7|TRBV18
ASSPPRSGNYYEQY
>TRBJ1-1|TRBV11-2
ATFHSGQPNTEAF
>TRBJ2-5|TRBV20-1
SAGEETQY
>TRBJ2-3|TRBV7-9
ASRAGDTQY
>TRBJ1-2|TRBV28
ASSRDGRLGGYT
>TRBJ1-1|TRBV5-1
ASSPRGENTEAF
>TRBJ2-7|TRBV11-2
ASSLESGSSYEQY
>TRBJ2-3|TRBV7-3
ASSASSASTDTQY
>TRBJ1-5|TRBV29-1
SVDQGQPQH